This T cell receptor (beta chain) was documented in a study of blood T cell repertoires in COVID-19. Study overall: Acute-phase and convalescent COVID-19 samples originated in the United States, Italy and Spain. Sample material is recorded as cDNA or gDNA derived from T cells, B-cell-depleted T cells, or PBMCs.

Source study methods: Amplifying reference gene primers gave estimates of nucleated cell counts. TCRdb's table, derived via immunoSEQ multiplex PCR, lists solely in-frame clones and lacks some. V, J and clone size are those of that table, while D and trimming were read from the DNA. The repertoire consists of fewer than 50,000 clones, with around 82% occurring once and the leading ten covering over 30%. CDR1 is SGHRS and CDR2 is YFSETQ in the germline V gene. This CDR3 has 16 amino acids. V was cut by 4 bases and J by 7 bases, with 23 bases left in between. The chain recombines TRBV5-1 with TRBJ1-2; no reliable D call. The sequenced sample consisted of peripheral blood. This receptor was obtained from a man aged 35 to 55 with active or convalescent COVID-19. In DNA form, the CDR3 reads TGCGCCAGCAGCCCAACACAATTAACCCCCCTAGGTGGCTACACCTTC. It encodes CASSPTQLTPLGGYTF.